This TCR beta chain was recorded in a study of blood T cell repertoires in COVID-19. At the level of the study: T cells, B-cell-depleted T cells, or PBMCs provided the cDNA or gDNA that served as material.

Categorization into cohorts depended on clinical history that participants reported. Cohort 3 donors counted as recovered after two negative PCRs, clearance, or resolved symptoms. Authors' methods: Reference gene primer amplification yielded estimated nucleated cell counts. TCRdb's table, derived via immunoSEQ multiplex PCR, lists solely in-frame clones and lacks some. Clonal size and the V and J genes are those of that table, whereas D and trimming came from the DNA. This table has some 270,000 clones, just under 90% appearing once. After removal of 4 bases from V and 2 bases from J, the junction contained 3 bases not matched to a gene. CDR1 is KGHDR and CDR2 is SFDVKD in the germline V gene. The CDR3 length is 14 residues.

The sequencing input was PBMCs or T cells enriched from blood (not recorded which). The gene calls are TRBV24-1 and TRBJ1-2; 7 nucleotides agree with TRBD1. The sequence derives from a woman aged 60-75 years who had recovered from COVID-19. Written as DNA, the CDR3 is TGTGCCACCAGTGACCCGACAGGGAACTATGGCTACACCTTC. This sequence encodes CATSDPTGNYGYTF.